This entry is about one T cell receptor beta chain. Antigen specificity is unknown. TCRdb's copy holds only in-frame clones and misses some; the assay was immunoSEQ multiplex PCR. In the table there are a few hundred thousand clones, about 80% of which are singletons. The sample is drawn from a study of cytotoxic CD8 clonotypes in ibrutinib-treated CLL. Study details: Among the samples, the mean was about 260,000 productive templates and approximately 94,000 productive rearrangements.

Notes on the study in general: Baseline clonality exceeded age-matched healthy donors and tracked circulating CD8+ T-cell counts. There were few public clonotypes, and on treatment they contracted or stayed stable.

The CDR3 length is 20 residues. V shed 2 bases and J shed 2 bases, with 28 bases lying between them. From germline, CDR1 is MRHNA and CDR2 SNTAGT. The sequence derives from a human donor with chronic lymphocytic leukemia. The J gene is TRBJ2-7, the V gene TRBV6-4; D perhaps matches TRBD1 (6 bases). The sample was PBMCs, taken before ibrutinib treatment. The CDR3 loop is CASSDANNSGGPYMPYEQYF. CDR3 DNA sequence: TGTGCCAGCAGTGACGCTAACAACAGTGGGGGCCCGTATATGCCCTACGAGCAGTACTTC.